A single T cell receptor beta chain is shown here with its context. Its specificity is unknown. The data were taken from a study of spatial heterogeneity in lung cancer. On the study more broadly: Matched bulk RNA-seq yielded a T cell transcriptional module score. Counts of TCR transcripts in tumor regions correlated strongly with that score.

TCRdb analysed the 5' RACE reads with MiXCR anew, one entry per CDR3 protein. The sample carries some 96,000 distinct CDR3 sequences, 4.4% recorded once. The sample's time point: sample taken at primary tumor resection. Donors were roughly 70 untreated early-stage non-small cell lung cancer patients. The sequenced material consisted of unsorted whole RNA from tumor, nontumor lung or frozen PBMC. Study-level results: Higher tumor mutation counts went along with higher counts of expanded intratumoral alpha and beta TCRs.

This CDR3 comprises 11 residues. Trimming removed 2 bases from V and 3 bases from J, with 2 bases in between. CDR1 and CDR2 from the germline V gene are LGHNT and FRNRAP. V gene TRBV12-5 combines with J gene TRBJ2-7; D remains ambiguous. The sequence derives from a male donor with early-stage non-small cell lung cancer. Source: lung tumor tissue, taken at surgery. The CDR3 loop reads CASGLLYEQYF. CDR3 in DNA: TGTGCTAGTGGTTTGCTCTACGAGCAGTACTTC. The full variable domain, in which reference TRBV12-5 and TRBJ2-7 provide the parts outside the CDR3, is DARVTQTPRHKVTEMGQEVTMRCQPILGHNTVFWYRQTMMQGLELLAYFRNRAPLDDSGMPKDRFSAEMPDATLATLKIQPSEPRDSAVYFCASGLLYEQYFGPGTRLTVT.